The T cell receptor beta chain under discussion was sequenced for a study of blood T cell repertoires in COVID-19. The table came from immunoSEQ multiplex PCR; TCRdb's copy has only in-frame clones and leaves some out. The sample yields approximately 200,000 clones, approximately 88% seen once. Sequencing used PBMCs or T cells enriched from blood (not recorded which). This TCR was recovered from a woman in her twenties or thirties who had been exposed to COVID-19.

CDR3 bases: TGTGCCAGCAGCGTAGATGAGTTAAACATTCAGTACTTC. Encoded protein: CASSVDELNIQYF. The chain employs TRBV9 and TRBJ2-4; D is uncertain. Trimming pared 0 bases from V and 6 bases from J, leaving 7 bases between. The CDR3 runs to 13 residues. Germline V lookup: CDR1 SGDLS, CDR2 YYNGEE. Full variable domain (missing parts from reference TRBV9 and TRBJ2-4): DSGVTQTPKHLITATGQRVTLRCSPRSGDLSVYWYQQSLDQGLQFLIQYYNGEERAKGNILERFSAQQFPDLHSELNLSSLELGDSALYFCASSVDELNIQYFGAGTRLSVL.